This T cell receptor beta chain is from a study of shared clonotypes between healthy human individuals. Notes on the study in general: On the whole, naive subsets had larger estimated richness than memory subsets had. Clonotype sharing among donors was thought likely to change with sequencing depth.

This clone has a single count. As yet, its antigen is unknown. The germline CDR1 and CDR2 sequences are SEHNR and FQNEAQ (reference sequence). The V end was cut by 5 bases, the J end by 7 bases, with 23 bases between. This CDR3 contains 16 residues. All the donors were Caucasian adults who lived in Nashville, Tennessee. Each PCR replicate from the sorted subsets contained around 0.2 ug DNA, which is 25,000 to 30,000 T cell genomes. This table comes from immunoSEQ multiplex PCR, and its TCRdb copy is limited to in-frame clones, with some not included. Of 2 million to 2.5 million clones listed, approximately 94% are singletons.

The material sequenced was naive CD4+ T cells sorted from blood. Specified subset: CD45RA+ positively selected. This sequence joins TRBV7-9 and TRBJ1-2, with a weak D call TRBD1 (6 bases). This clonotype was obtained from a man aged 18-30 years in good health. CDR3 protein: CASSTPSGGGVGGYTF. The CDR3 DNA reads as TGTGCCAGCAGCACCCCCTCGGGAGGGGGTGTAGGTGGCTACACCTTC.